This T cell receptor (beta chain) was documented in a study of T cells after posttransplantation cyclophosphamide. Peripheral blood was collected from the related graft donor on the marrow donation day. Study-wide points: Tissue-infiltrating T cells from skin or gut overlapped little with blood T cells. Recipient CMV seropositivity and CMV reactivation strongly tracked TRB clonality. Donor-recipient repertoire similarity was low at 1-2 months, rising over year one.

CDR1 is SGHTA, CDR2 FQGNSA, per germline. This CDR3 has 14 residues. V was pared by 1 base and J by 5 bases, with 12 bases between. As concerns this clone: Its antigen is as yet unknown.

Assay used: immunoSEQ multiplex PCR; TCRdb lists only in-frame clones, some missing. Here the sample spans tens of thousands of clones, around 95% being singletons. The rearrangement links TRBV7-2 to TRBJ2-7; D is tentatively TRBD1 or TRBD2 (5 bases each). The sequence came from a woman aged 30 to 39 in good health and a related stem cell transplant donor. Sequenced sample: PBMCs. The CDR3 protein is CASSLGGTVHEQYF. The CDR3 DNA is TGTGCCAGCAGCTTAGGAGGGACGGTTCACGAGCAGTACTTC.